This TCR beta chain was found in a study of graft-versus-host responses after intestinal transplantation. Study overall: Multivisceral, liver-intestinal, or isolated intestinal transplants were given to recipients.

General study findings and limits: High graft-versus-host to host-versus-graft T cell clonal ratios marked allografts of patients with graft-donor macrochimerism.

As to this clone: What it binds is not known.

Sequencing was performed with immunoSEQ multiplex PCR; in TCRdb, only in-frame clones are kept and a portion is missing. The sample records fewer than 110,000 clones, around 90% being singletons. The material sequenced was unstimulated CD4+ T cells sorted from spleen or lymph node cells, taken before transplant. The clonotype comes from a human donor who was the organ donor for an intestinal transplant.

In nucleotides, the CDR3 is TGTGCCAGCAGTTACAACGGCCCCCCCGGTGGCTACACCTTC. It encodes CASSYNGPPGGYTF. The chain employs TRBV6-5 and TRBJ1-2; D remains unclear. The CDR3 is 14 residues long. Trimming pared 2 bases from V and 7 bases from J, leaving 14 bases between. Germline CDR1 MNHEY, CDR2 SVGAGI.